This passage covers 9 T cell receptor beta chains from one sample sequenced in a study of cytomegalovirus exposure and HLA in healthy donors (dated by TCRdb to between 2016 and 2019). The library came from the immunoSEQ multiplex PCR assay. For the multiplex PCR, a mixture combining 60 forward primers for TCR Vbeta segments and 13 reverse primers for TCR Jbeta segments was used. Sourced from immuneACCESS, this table was stored by TCRdb with only in-frame sequences that have V and J called. A share of the clones is absent; for the studies checked, an unresolved V gene accounts for under half, and the remainder has no known explanation. The sample table lists nearly 110,000 clones, around 72% of them with a count of one. The top ten clonotypes cover 14% of the sample. Sequenced input: PBMCs. The receptors shown here come from a woman in her thirties or forties in good health and CMV-seropositive.

This clone was seen a single time. The CDR3: CASSLPGTHSNQPQHF. DNA for the CDR3: TGTGCCAGCAGCCTACCCGGGACACATAGCAATCAGCCCCAGCATTTT. V and J are TRBV28 and TRBJ1-5; D possibly corresponds to TRBD1 (6 bases). The CDR3 contains 16 residues. CDR1 and CDR2 from the germline V gene are MDHEN and SYDVKM. V dropped 6 bases and J dropped 0 bases, with 15 bases sitting between them.

This clone was observed once. The chain recombines TRBV6-5 with TRBJ2-5, with TRBD2 as a possible D gene (6 bases). Per the germline V gene, CDR1 is MNHEY and CDR2 is SVGAGI. Deletions cut 6 bases from V and 1 base from J, with 12 bases between. This CDR3 region has 14 residues. CDR3 region: CASSRGSGQETQYF. DNA for the CDR3: TGTGCCAGCAGCCGGGGGAGCGGCCAAGAGACCCAGTACTTC.

The chain recombines TRBV6-5 with TRBJ1-6, with 8 positions matching TRBD1. Germline lookup yields CDR1 MNHEY and CDR2 SVGAGI. CDR3 length: 15 residues. The V segment lost 0 bases and the J segment 8 bases; nucleotides outside the gene matches: 3. The CDR3 nucleotides read TGTGCCAGCAGTTACTCAGGGACAGGCGATTCACCCCTCCACTTT. Translating it yields CASSYSGTGDSPLHF.

The V and J genes are TRBV5-1 and TRBJ1-6; perhaps TRBD1 as D (6 bases). The germline V gene has CDR1 SGHRS and CDR2 YFSETQ. Trimming took 6 bases from V and 7 from J, leaving 11 bases between them. This CDR3 is 13 amino acids long. The CDR3 region has the DNA TGCGCCAGCACCTCAGGGGAAAATTCACCCCTCCACTTT. Translation gives CASTSGENSPLHF.

This clone was found many times. DNA of the CDR3: TGTGCCAGCAGCCCTAGGCCGCAAGAGACCCAGTACTTC. It specifies CASSPRPQETQYF. This chain uses TRBV7-9 with TRBJ2-5; D not certain. The CDR3 runs to 13 residues. Trimming removed 5 bases from V and 2 bases from J, with 9 bases in between. Per germline, CDR1 SEHNR and CDR2 FQNEAQ (reference sequence).

The rearrangement links TRBV10-3 to TRBJ1-1, with no clear D. This CDR3 is 14 amino acids long. Looked up from germline, CDR1 is ENHRY and CDR2 is SYGVKD. Trimming took off 6 bases at V and 4 bases at J, with 15 bases between the two ends. The chain's CDR3 is CAISPGFQSTEAFF. The CDR3 DNA reads TGTGCCATCAGCCCGGGATTTCAGAGCACTGAAGCTTTCTTT.

This chain links TRBV6-5 with TRBJ2-3; TRBD1 matches at 8 bases. The CDR3 consists of 14 residues. The junction had 1 base not matched to a gene; V was cut back by 0 bases and J by 5 bases. The germline CDR1 and CDR2 sequences are MNHEY and SVGAGI. CDR3 protein: CASSYSRGQDTQYF. As DNA, the CDR3 is TGTGCCAGCAGTTACTCCAGGGGGCAAGATACGCAGTATTTT.

The chain employs TRBV4-1 and TRBJ1-4, with TRBD1 identical over 9 bases. Looked up from germline, CDR1 is MGHRA and CDR2 is YSYEKL. V lost 4 bases to trimming and J lost 6 bases; unmatched junction nucleotides: 6. The CDR3 length is 15 residues. DNA for the CDR3: TGCGCCAGCAGCCCAACAGGGGGCGCGTATGAAAAACTGTTTTTT. Translated, it gives CASSPTGGAYEKLFF.

The rearrangement uses TRBV5-5 and TRBJ1-2; no reliable D call. CDR1 and CDR2 (germline): SGHKS, YYEKEE (reference sequence). V dropped 2 bases and J dropped 7 bases, with 15 bases sitting between them. The CDR3 consists of 14 residues. The chain's CDR3 is CASSLEGESTGYTF. The CDR3, as DNA: TGTGCCAGCAGCTTAGAGGGAGAGTCGACTGGCTACACCTTC.